The rows below give T cell receptor beta chains drawn from one sample of a study of blood T cell repertoires in COVID-19. TCRdb's table, derived via immunoSEQ multiplex PCR, lists solely in-frame clones and lacks some. The repertoire holds 250,000 to 350,000 clones, with roughly 86% as singletons. The sequenced material came from peripheral blood. These receptors came from a woman in her twenties or thirties with COVID-19, enrolled during active disease. The CDR3 runs from the conserved cysteine through the conserved F or W.

v_call	j_call	cdr3_aa
TRBV7-9	TRBJ1-1	CASSYGSRDRGSEAFF
TRBV9	TRBJ2-7	CASSEGDSSSYEQYF
TRBV5-1	TRBJ2-7	CASSLEGRYEQYF
TRBV7-9	TRBJ2-5	CASSLILAGTQETQYF
TRBV11-2	TRBJ2-3	CASSRQGASTDTQYF
TRBV7-2	TRBJ2-1	CASSLGLAGGDEQFF
TRBV19	TRBJ2-1	CASSTKGQEQFF
TRBV27	TRBJ1-2	CASGQGLYGYTF
TRBV19	TRBJ2-5	CASSIPPGETQYF
TRBV14	TRBJ1-1	CASSQDPPGASTEAFF
TRBV27	TRBJ1-2	CASSSTGIGGGYTF
TRBV5-1	TRBJ1-1	CASSLEGEWGQGTNTEAFF
TRBV30	TRBJ1-5	CAWSLGADQPQHF
TRBV3-1/TRBV3-2	TRBJ2-1	CASSQGRRLAGVLYNEQFF
TRBV30	TRBJ1-4	CAWSTTNEKLFF
TRBV11-2	TRBJ2-1	CASSRTSGRVGNEQFF
TRBV4-1	TRBJ2-1	CASSQDRTAGVTLEQFF
TRBV5-1	TRBJ1-1	CASSLVTGNTEAFF
TRBV12-2	TRBJ2-7	CASRLRGLAGGPYEQYF
TRBV28	TRBJ2-3	CASSFWGSTDTQYF
TRBV6-1	TRBJ1-6	CASSERGGWSYNSPLHF
TRBV7-9	TRBJ1-1	CASKWGQVTEAFF
TRBV5-6	TRBJ1-4	CASSLGDRGEKLFF
TRBV9	TRBJ2-7	CASSVATFRDRGPREQYF
TRBV5-1	TRBJ2-1	CASRVTSMGNEQFF
TRBV7-3	TRBJ2-1	CASSLNAGEKNNEQFF
TRBV3-1/TRBV3-2	TRBJ2-1	CASSPYVSGTFSYNEQFF
TRBV10-3	TRBJ1-2	CAARDRGAGNYGYTF
TRBV18	TRBJ1-2	CASSPGGNYGYTF
TRBV19	TRBJ2-5	CASSIVAEETQYF
TRBV4-1	TRBJ1-1	CASSQEVTVRNTEAFF
TRBV10-3	TRBJ2-5	CAISYGTLETQYF
TRBV7-2	TRBJ1-4	CASSFGTGGNEKLFF
TRBV6-1	TRBJ1-2	CASSEEPYRQLPSPFYGYTF
TRBV27	TRBJ1-4	CASGQGGNEKLFF
TRBV18	TRBJ2-7	CASSPLGGVNSYEQYF
TRBV4-2	TRBJ1-4	CASSQGDRENEKLFF
TRBV10-2	TRBJ2-7	CASRGTGGYDEQYF
TRBV4-2	TRBJ1-2	CASSHSGTGNYGYTF
TRBV2	TRBJ2-3	CASRELAGGPSGTQYF
TRBV11-2	TRBJ2-7	CASSLGLGGPQYF
TRBV12-5	TRBJ1-1	CASLGGWNTEAFF